This passage covers 13 T cell receptor beta chains from one sample sequenced in a study of control samples from healthy donors and cancer patients. Using immunoSEQ multiplex PCR, the repertoire was profiled, and TCRdb retains in-frame clones only, with some absent. Of about 150,000 clones detected, 91% appear once; the ten largest clones hold roughly 3.2%. The sequencing sample was made of blood. These receptors were obtained from a man between 25 and 39 years old in good health.

V gene TRBV5-1 combines with J gene TRBJ1-2, with D possibly matching TRBD1 (5 bases). The CDR3 totals 16 residues. The V gene's germline CDR1 is SGHRS and CDR2 YFSETQ. Trimming removed 3 bases from V and 5 bases from J, with 20 bases in between. The CDR3, as DNA: TGCGCCAGCAGCTCCACCGGGACGGATATTTTGTATGGCTACACCTTC. Translating gives CASSSTGTDILYGYTF.

The chain has TRBV11-2 and TRBJ2-3; TRBD2 matches at 11 bases. The V gene's germline CDR1 is SGHAT and CDR2 FQNNGV. With 5 bases clipped from V and 5 bases from J, the junction kept 12 bases outside the gene matches. This CDR3 has 17 amino acids. As DNA, the CDR3 is TGTGCCAGCAGCGCCCGACTAGCGGGGAGTAACGGAGATACGCAGTATTTT. This sequence encodes CASSARLAGSNGDTQYF.

The chain couples TRBV5-4 to TRBJ2-5; the D gene is possibly TRBD2 (5 bases). Per the germline V gene, CDR1 is SGHNT and CDR2 is YYREEE (reference sequence). V lost 3 bases and J 4 bases, leaving 13 bases between the germline ends. The CDR3 has 14 residues. The CDR3: CASSSGRGPETQYF. The CDR3 region has the DNA TGTGCCAGCAGCTCGGGCAGAGGGCCAGAGACCCAGTACTTC.

The chain joins TRBV20-1 to TRBJ1-4; D not certain. V lost 3 bases and J lost 8, with 10 bases in between. The CDR3 loop spans 12 amino acids. The germline V gene encodes CDR1 DFQATT and CDR2 SNEGSKA (reference sequence). For the CDR3, the DNA is TGCAGTGCTAGTAGCAGTGTAGAAAAACTGTTTTTT. Protein: CSASSSVEKLFF.

V usage is TRBV18 and J usage is TRBJ2-3; D might be TRBD2 (5 bases). In germline, CDR1 is KGHSH, CDR2 LQKENI. The CDR3 is 13 amino acids. Trimming took off 4 bases at V and 4 bases at J, with 9 bases between the two ends. This CDR3 reads CASSLAGADTQYF. CDR3 sequence (DNA): TGTGCCAGCTCACTCGCCGGGGCAGATACGCAGTATTTT.

This rearrangement joins TRBV19 to TRBJ1-3; the D is unclear. The CDR3 runs to 15 residues. The V end was cut by 0 bases, the J end by 1 base, with 7 bases between. Looked up from germline, CDR1 is LNHDA and CDR2 is SQIVND (reference sequence). CDR3 sequence: CASSIDRGSGNTIYF. The CDR3 DNA is TGTGCCAGTAGTATAGATCGAGGGTCTGGAAACACCATATATTTT.

V gene TRBV5-1 combines with J gene TRBJ1-1; D is unresolved. The germline V gene encodes CDR1 SGHRS and CDR2 YFSETQ. The ends were cut back, 3 bases at V and 1 base at J, with 7 bases in the middle. The CDR3 runs to 13 residues. The CDR3 loop is CASSSPRNTEAFF. The CDR3 DNA reads TGCGCCAGCAGCTCCCCACGGAACACTGAAGCTTTCTTT.

This clone was seen only once. The J gene is TRBJ2-7, the V gene TRBV6-6; the match to TRBD2 covers 7 bases. The ends lost 2 bases at V and 0 bases at J; junction bases unmatched: 4. This CDR3 is built from 15 residues. Germline V gene data show CDR1 as MNHNY and CDR2 as SVGAGI (reference sequence). The CDR3 bases are TGTGCCAGCAGTTACCCAGGGAGGGGCTCCTACGAGCAGTACTTC. Encoded protein: CASSYPGRGSYEQYF.

The genes are TRBV9 and TRBJ2-1, with D possibly being TRBD1 (6 bases). Germline CDR1 is SGDLS and CDR2 is YYNGEE. This CDR3 comprises 17 residues. V lost 2 bases to trimming and J lost 4 bases, with 19 bases between them. The CDR3 protein is CASSVQPTGSSYNEQFF. CDR3 coding DNA: TGTGCCAGCAGCGTCCAGCCAACAGGGTCGTCATACAATGAGCAGTTCTTC.

This clone was observed a handful of times. CDR3 nucleotide sequence: TGCGCCAGCACGAGGGGGGCCTTCCACGAGCAGTACTTC. Its translation is CASTRGAFHEQYF. The chain uses TRBV5-1 and TRBJ2-7; perhaps D is TRBD1 or TRBD2 (6 bases each). The V end lost 6 bases, the J end lost 5 bases, and 15 bases lay between the germline ends. CDR3 length equals 13 residues. Germline V gene lookup returns CDR1 SGHRS and CDR2 YFSETQ.

This chain connects TRBV19 to TRBJ1-5, with a possible D match to TRBD1 (6 bases). V lost 7 bases to trimming and J lost 2 bases, with 15 bases between them. This CDR3 is 15 amino acids long. Germline CDR1 reads LNHDA; CDR2 reads SQIVND (reference sequence). CDR3 sequence: CASIPSSGGNQPQHF. The DNA for the CDR3 is TGTGCCAGTATTCCGTCCTCAGGGGGCAATCAGCCCCAGCATTTT.

In this sample, this clone turned up a few times. The chain uses TRBV19 and TRBJ2-7; D not resolved. The CDR3 runs to 11 residues. V lost 6 bases and J lost 3, with 6 bases in between. Germline values: CDR1 LNHDA, CDR2 SQIVND (reference sequence). The CDR3 DNA follows: TGTGCCAGTAGCTCAGGCTACGAGCAGTACTTC. Its translation is CASSSGYEQYF.

This chain joins TRBV13 and TRBJ2-3; 10 positions match TRBD2. This CDR3 spans 14 amino acids. Germline V lookup: CDR1 PRHDT, CDR2 FYEKMQ (reference sequence). The trim removed 8 bases at V and 5 bases at J, leaving 7 bases unmatched. The CDR3 sequence: CASGLAGVGDTQYF. CDR3 nucleotide sequence: TGTGCCAGCGGCCTAGCGGGGGTAGGAGATACGCAGTATTTT.